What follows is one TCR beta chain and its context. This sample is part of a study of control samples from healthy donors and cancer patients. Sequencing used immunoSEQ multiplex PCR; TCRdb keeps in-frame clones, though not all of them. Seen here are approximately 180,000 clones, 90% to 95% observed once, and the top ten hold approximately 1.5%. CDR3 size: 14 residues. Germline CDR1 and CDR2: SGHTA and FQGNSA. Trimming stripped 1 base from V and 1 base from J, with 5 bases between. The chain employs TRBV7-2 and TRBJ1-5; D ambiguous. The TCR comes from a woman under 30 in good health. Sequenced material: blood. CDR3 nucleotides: TGTGCCAGCAGCTTAGGAGTCAGCAATCAGCCCCAGCATTTT. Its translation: CASSLGVSNQPQHF.